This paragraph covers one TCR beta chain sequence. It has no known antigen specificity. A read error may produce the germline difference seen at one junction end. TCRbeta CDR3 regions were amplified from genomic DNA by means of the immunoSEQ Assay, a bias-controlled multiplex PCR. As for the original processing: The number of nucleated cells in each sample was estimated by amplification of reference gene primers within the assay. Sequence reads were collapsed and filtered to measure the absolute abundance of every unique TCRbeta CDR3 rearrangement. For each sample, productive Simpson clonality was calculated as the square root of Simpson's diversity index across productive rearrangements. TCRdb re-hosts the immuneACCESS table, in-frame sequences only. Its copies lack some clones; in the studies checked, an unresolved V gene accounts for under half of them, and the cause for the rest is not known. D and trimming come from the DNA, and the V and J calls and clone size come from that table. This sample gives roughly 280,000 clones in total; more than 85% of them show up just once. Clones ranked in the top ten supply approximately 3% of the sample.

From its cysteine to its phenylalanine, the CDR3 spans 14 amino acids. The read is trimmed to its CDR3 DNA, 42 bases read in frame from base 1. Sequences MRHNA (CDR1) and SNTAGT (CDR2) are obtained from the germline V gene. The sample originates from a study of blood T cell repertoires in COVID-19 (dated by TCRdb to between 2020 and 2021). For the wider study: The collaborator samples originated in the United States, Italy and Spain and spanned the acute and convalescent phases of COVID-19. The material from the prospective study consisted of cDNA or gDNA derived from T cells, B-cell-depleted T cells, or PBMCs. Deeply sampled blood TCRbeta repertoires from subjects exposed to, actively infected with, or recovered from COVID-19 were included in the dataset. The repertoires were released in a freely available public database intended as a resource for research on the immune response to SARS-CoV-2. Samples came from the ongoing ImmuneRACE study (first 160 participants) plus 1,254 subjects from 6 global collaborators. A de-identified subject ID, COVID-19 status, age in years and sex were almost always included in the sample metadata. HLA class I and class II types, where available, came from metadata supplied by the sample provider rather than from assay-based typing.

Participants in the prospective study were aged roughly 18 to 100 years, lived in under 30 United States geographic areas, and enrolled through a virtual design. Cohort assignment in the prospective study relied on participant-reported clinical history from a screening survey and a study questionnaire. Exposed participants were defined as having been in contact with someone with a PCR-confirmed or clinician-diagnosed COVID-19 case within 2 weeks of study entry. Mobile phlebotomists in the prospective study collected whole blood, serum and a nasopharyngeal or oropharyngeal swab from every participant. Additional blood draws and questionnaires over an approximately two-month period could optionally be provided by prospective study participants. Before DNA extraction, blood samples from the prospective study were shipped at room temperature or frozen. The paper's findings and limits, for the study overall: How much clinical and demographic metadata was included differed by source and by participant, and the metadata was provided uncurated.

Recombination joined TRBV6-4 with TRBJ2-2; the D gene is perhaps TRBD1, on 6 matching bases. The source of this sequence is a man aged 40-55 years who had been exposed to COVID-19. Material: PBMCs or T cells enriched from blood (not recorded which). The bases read TGTGCCAGCCGTGAGACAGGATCATCCGGGGAGCTGTTTTTT. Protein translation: CASRETGSSGELFF.